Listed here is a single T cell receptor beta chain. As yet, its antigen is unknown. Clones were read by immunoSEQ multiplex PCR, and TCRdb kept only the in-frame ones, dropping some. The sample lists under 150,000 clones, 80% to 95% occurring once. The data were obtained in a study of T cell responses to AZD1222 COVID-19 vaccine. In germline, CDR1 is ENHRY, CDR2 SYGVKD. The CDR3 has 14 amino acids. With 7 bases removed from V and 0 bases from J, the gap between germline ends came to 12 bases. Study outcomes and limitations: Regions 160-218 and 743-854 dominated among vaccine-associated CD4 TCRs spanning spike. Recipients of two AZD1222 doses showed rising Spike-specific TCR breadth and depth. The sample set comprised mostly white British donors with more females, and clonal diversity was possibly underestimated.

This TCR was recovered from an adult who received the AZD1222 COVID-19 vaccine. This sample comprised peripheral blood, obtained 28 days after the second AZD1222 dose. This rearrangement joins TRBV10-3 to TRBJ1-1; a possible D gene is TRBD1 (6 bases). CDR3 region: CAITPGQMNTEAFF. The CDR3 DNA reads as TGTGCCATCACCCCGGGACAAATGAACACTGAAGCTTTCTTT.